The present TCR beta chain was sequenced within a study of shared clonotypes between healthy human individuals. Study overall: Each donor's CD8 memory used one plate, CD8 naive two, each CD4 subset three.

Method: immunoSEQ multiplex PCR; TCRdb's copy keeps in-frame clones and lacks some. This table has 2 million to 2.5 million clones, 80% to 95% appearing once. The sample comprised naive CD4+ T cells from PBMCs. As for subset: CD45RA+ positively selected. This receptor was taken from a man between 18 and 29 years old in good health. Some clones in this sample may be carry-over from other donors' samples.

Written as DNA, the CDR3 is TGTGCCAGCAGCTCACATCGCACAGATACGCAGTATTTT. Translating gives CASSSHRTDTQYF. V gene TRBV7-3 combines with J gene TRBJ2-3; D unresolved. Germline CDR1 and CDR2: SGHTA and FQGTGA. Trimming removed 4 bases from V and 1 base from J, with 6 bases in between. The CDR3 spans 13 residues. The complete variable domain, with remaining parts taken from reference TRBV7-3 and TRBJ2-3, reads GAGVSQTPSNKVTEKGKYVELRCDPISGHTALYWYRQSLGQGPEFLIYFQGTGAADDSGLPNDRFFAVRPEGSVSTLKIQRTERGDSAVYLCASSSHRTDTQYFGPGTRLTVL.